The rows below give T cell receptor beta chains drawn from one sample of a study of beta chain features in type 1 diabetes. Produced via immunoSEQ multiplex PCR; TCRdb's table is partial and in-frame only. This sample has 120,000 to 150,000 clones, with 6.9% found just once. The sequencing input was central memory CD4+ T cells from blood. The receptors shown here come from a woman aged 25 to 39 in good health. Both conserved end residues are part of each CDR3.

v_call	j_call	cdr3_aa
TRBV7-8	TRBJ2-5	CASSRNGLAEQETQYF
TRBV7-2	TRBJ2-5	CASSLGTNIAGGETQYF
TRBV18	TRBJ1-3	CASSPTRDSNSGNTIYF
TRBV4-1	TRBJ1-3	CASSLDMSGNTIYF
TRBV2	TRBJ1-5	CASSDRGDQPQHF
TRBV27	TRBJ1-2	CASSLSQERNYGYTF
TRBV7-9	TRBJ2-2	CASSPSSGGAGELFF
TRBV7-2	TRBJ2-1	CASSSTPLAGGLNEQFF
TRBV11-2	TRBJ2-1	CASSRAGTKYNEQFF
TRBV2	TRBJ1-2	CASSGVGANYGYTF
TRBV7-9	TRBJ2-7	CASSPRTSGSYEQYF
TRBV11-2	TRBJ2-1	CASRLTSGRANEQFF
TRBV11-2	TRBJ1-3	CASRQSVSGNTIYF
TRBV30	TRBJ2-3	CALIQGLSTDTQYF
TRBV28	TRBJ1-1	CASSLYRRGTEAFF
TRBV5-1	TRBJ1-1	CASSVVGPIGTEAFF
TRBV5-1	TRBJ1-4	CASSLGTRGEKLFF
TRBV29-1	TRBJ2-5	CSVEGGQDSGKTQYF
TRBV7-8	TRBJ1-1	CASSLRSGQGATSRNTEAFF
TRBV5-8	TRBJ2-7	CASSFSGSSYEQYF
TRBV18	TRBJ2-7	CASSPPSRQGYEQYF
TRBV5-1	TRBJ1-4	CASSLALGTGYEKLFF
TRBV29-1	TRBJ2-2	CSVGQGHGELFF
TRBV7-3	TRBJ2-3	CASSPLSGLSTDTQYF
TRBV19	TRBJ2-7	CASSQDRGYSGTLAYEQYF
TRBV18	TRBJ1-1	CASSPTGQREAFF
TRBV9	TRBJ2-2	CASSPGPQWELFF
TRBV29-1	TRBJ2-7	CSVGAYRGQHYEQYF
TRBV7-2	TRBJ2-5	CASSAYTTGEETQYF
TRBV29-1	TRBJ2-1	CSVGVSSYNEQFF
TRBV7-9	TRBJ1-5	CASSLGGPGQPQHF
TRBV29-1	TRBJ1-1	CSVEQVSPEAFF
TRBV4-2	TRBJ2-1	CASSFNSENEQFF
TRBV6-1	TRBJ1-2	CASSEGRRANYGYTF
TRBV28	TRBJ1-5	CASSPSVSNQPQHF
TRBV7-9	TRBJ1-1	CASSFQGNTEAFF
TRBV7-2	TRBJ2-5	CASSLGSSGRGETQYF
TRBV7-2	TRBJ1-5	CASSQDWEAREQPQHF
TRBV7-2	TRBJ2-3	CASSRGLSDTQYF
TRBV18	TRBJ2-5	CASSPSVGAQETQYF
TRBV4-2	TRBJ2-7	CASSQDLTGGGSYEQYF
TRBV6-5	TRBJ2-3	CASSYGGRTDTQYF
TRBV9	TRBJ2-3	CASSSGWDTQYF
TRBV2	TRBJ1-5	CASSEIQGNQPQHF
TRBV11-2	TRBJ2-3	CASSLAPLASDTQYF